These T cell receptor beta chains were read from a single sample in a study of T-cell reconstitution after alpha-beta-depleted transplantation in children. TCRdb redid the calling of the PCR reads with MiXCR, one entry per CDR3 protein. The sample contains about 230,000 distinct CDR3 sequences, more than 7.5% of which appear only once. The material sequenced was PBMCs from the stem cell graft donor, taken from the stem cell graft. The receptors derive from a human donor who donated a stem cell graft to a child with SCID. Both conserved end residues are part of each CDR3. Fields, in order: clone size, V gene, CDR3 protein. Expanded clones are given a class, and other clones once, few, many or no size at all.

clone_size: many; v_call: TRBV2; cdr3_aa: CASSGGAQGGGYTF
clone_size: many; v_call: TRBV5-1; cdr3_aa: CASSLDGKGRLNTEAFF
clone_size: many; v_call: TRBV5-1; cdr3_aa: CASSLRADLGEQYF
clone_size: many; v_call: TRBV28; cdr3_aa: CASSLTGGTGANQPQHF
clone_size: many; v_call: TRBV5-1; cdr3_aa: CASSLVPGPSTTDTQYF
clone_size: many; v_call: TRBV12-3/TRBV12-4; cdr3_aa: CASSSDRDSYNEQFF
clone_size: -; v_call: TRBV12-3/TRBV12-4; cdr3_aa: CASSFPFTGNEQFF
clone_size: many; v_call: TRBV24-1; cdr3_aa: CATSDPIGYEQYF
clone_size: many; v_call: TRBV18; cdr3_aa: CASSPFGPRSGELFF
clone_size: many; v_call: TRBV7-2; cdr3_aa: CASSSRERAATGELFF
clone_size: many; v_call: TRBV12-3/TRBV12-4; cdr3_aa: CASSDRQGVSYGYTF
clone_size: -; v_call: TRBV10-3; cdr3_aa: CAISESRRGGLNYGYTF
clone_size: many; v_call: TRBV6-5; cdr3_aa: CASSYSGTDYSNQPQHF
clone_size: many; v_call: TRBV13; cdr3_aa: CASSSRTGIQLAFF
clone_size: many; v_call: TRBV20-1; cdr3_aa: CSAPPGGLSYGYTF
clone_size: many; v_call: TRBV12-3/TRBV12-4; cdr3_aa: CASSLNFDTEAFF
clone_size: many; v_call: TRBV29-1; cdr3_aa: CSVGTPSYNEQFF
clone_size: many; v_call: TRBV20-1; cdr3_aa: CSARRGQPSYEQYF
clone_size: few; v_call: TRBV20-1; cdr3_aa: CSAALTGVSSTDTQYF
clone_size: -; v_call: TRBV10-3; cdr3_aa: CAISDYDRGNQPQHF